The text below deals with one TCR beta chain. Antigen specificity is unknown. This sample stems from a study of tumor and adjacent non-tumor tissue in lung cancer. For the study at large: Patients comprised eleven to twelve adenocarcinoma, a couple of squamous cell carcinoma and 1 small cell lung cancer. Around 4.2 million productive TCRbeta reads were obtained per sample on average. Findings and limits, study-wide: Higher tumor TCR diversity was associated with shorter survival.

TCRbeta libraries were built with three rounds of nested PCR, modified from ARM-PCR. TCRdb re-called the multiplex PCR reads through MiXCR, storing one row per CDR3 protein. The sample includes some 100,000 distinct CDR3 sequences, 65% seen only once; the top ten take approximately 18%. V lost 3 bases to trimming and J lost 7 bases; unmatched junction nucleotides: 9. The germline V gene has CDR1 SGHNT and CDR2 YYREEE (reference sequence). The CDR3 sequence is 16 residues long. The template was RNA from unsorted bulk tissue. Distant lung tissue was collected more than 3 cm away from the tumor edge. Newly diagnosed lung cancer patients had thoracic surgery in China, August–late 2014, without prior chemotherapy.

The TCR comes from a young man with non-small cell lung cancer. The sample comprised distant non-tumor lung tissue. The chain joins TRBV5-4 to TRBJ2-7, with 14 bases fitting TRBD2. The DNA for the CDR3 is TGTGCCAGCAGCTCCCAGCCGGGACTAGCGGGAGAGGAGCAGTACTTC. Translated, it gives CASSSQPGLAGEEQYF. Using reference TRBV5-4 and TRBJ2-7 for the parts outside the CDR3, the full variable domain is ETGVTQSPTHLIKTRGQQVTLRCSSQSGHNTVSWYQQALGQGPQFIFQYYREEENGRGNFPPRFSGLQFPNYSSELNVNALELDDSALYLCASSSQPGLAGEEQYFGPGTRLTVT.